Listed here are 4 T cell receptor beta chains from one sample, sequenced in a study of CD8 T cells in ankylosing spondylitis. Study-wide results and caveats: Characteristic of ankylosing spondylitis blood, it appeared, was a TCR beta motif comprising eight highly homologous variants.

These TCRs' antigens remain unknown. TCRdb redid the calling of the 5' RACE reads with MiXCR, one entry per CDR3 protein. Counted here are over 450,000 distinct CDR3 sequences, more than 9.5% occurring once; the ten biggest clones make up approximately 6.3%. Sequenced input: blood, either unsorted or a sorted T cell fraction (not recorded which). These receptors all stem from a male donor with ankylosing spondylitis.

The chain carries TRBV12-3 or TRBV12-4 and TRBJ2-3, with 9 nucleotides matching TRBD2. CDR3 length: 15 residues. V shed 6 bases and J 0 bases; nucleotides not matched to a gene: 4. CDR3 in amino acids: CASRQAGGSTDTQYF. CDR3 nucleotides: TGTGCCAGCAGACAAGCGGGGGGTAGCACAGATACGCAGTATTTT.

This clonotype has just a few counts. V gene TRBV20-1 combines with J gene TRBJ2-3, with 7 bases lining up with TRBD2. CDR1 is DFQATT and CDR2 is SNEGSKA in the germline V gene (reference sequence). The CDR3 is made up of 15 amino acids. V shed 5 bases and J 0 bases; nucleotides not matched to a gene: 8. This CDR3 reads CSAERGGPSTDTQYF. The CDR3 DNA reads TGCAGTGCTGAGAGGGGAGGGCCCAGCACAGATACGCAGTATTTT.

The genes are TRBV10-3 and TRBJ2-1; TRBD1 aligns across 8 bases. This CDR3 has 16 amino acids. The V segment lost 3 bases and the J segment 1 base; nucleotides outside the gene matches: 5. Germline CDR1 is ENHRY and CDR2 is SYGVKD. The CDR3: CAISDQGQGSYNEQFF. The CDR3 nucleotides read TGTGCCATCAGTGACCAAGGACAGGGTTCCTACAATGAGCAGTTCTTC.

On this clonotype itself: A read error may be the cause here, since a much bigger clone is one base away. The chain carries TRBV5-1 and TRBJ2-2; a possible D gene is TRBD1 (5 bases). The V and J ends lost 2 bases and 1 base respectively, with 6 bases between them. CDR3 length: 14 amino acids. Per germline, CDR1 SGHRS and CDR2 YFSETQ. Written as DNA, the CDR3 is TGCGCCAGCAGCTTCCAGGGGAACACCGGGGAGCTGTTTTTT. As protein: CASSFQGNTGELFF.